What follows is one T cell receptor beta chain and its context. Its antigen is unknown. Sequencing was performed with immunoSEQ multiplex PCR; in TCRdb, only in-frame clones are kept and a portion is missing. The repertoire consists of under 400,000 clones, with approximately 85% occurring once and the leading ten covering approximately 0.95%. This sample was taken from a study of cytomegalovirus exposure and HLA in healthy donors. Across the study: The roughly 120 validation repertoires used the same platform as the roughly 700 first-cohort repertoires (as reported by a later analysis). Study results and limitations: Confirmation was obtained in vitro that a few CMV-associated chains are specific for CMV antigens. Most TCR sequences were seen very rarely across donors, but some public TCRs occurred in many. The study listed approximately 170 cytomegalovirus-associated TCR beta chains.

Per the germline V gene, CDR1 is WNHNN and CDR2 is SYGVQD (reference sequence). The CDR3 spans 15 residues. V lost 3 bases, J lost 5 bases, and 2 bases stayed unmatched. What was sequenced was PBMCs. This chain uses TRBV10-1 with TRBJ2-1; 12 positions agree with TRBD2. This TCR derives from a man aged 25 to 40 in good health and CMV-seronegative. The DNA for the CDR3 is TGCGCCAGCAGTGACCCTAGCGGGGGGGACAATGAGCAGTTCTTC. Translating it yields CASSDPSGGDNEQFF.